The clone carrying this T cell receptor (beta chain) has a single count. This record comes from a study of technical replicates of blood from a handful of donors. Clones were sequenced by immunoSEQ multiplex PCR, and TCRdb holds only the in-frame ones, with some missing. Counted here are about 86,000 clones, around 96% occurring once; the ten biggest clones make up around 0.35%. Germline V gene sequence: CDR1 MDHEN, CDR2 SYDVKM. The junction had 6 bases not matched to a gene; V was cut back by 6 bases and J by 7 bases. This CDR3 contains 13 residues. Sequenced material: T cells isolated from PBMCs. The chain links TRBV28 to TRBJ1-2, with 9 bases that match TRBD1. This clonotype was sampled from a human donor in good health. This chain's CDR3 is CASSLDRGGGYTF. The CDR3 DNA sequence: TGTGCCAGCAGCCTGGACAGGGGAGGTGGCTACACCTTC.